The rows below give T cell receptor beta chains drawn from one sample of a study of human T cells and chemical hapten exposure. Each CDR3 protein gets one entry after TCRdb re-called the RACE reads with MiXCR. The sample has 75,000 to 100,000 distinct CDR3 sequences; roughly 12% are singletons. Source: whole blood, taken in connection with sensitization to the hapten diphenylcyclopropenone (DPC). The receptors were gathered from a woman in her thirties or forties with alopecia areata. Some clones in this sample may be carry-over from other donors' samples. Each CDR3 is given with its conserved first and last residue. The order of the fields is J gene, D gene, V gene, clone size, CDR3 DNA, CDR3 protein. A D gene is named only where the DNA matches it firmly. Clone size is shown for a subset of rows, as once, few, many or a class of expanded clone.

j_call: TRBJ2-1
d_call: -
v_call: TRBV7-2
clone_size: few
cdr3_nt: TGTGCCAGCAGCCTCCGTAGCCCGGGTGAGCAGTTCTTC
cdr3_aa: CASSLRSPGEQFF

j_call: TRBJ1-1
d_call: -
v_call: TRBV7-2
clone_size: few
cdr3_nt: TGTGCCAGCAGCTTAGCAGAGGGGTGGAGCACTGAAGCTTTCTTT
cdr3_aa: CASSLAEGWSTEAFF

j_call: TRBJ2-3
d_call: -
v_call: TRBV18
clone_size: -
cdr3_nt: TGTGCCAGCTCGCCCATTCCGGGGTTCACAGATACGCAGTATTTT
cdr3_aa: CASSPIPGFTDTQYF

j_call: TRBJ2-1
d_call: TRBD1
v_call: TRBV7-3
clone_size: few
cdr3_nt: TGTGCCAGCAGCCCCGGACAGGGGTTCTACAATGAGCAGTTCTTC
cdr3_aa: CASSPGQGFYNEQFF

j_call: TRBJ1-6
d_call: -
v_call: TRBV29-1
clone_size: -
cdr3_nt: TGCAGCGTTGCCGATGATAATTCACCCCTCCACTTT
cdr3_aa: CSVADDNSPLHF

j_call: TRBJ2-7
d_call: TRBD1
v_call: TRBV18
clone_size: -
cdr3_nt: TGTGCCAGCTCACAGGACAGGGCGATCCACGAGCAGTACTTC
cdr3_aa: CASSQDRAIHEQYF

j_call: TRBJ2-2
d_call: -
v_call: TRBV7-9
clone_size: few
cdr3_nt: TGTGCCAGCAGCCCCGGCCCACTTTACGGGGAGCTGTTTTTT
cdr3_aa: CASSPGPLYGELFF

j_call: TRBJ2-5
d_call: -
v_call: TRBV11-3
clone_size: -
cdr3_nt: TGTGCCAGCAGCCCAGGGGGGACATTACAAGAGACCCAGTACTTC
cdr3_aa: CASSPGGTLQETQYF

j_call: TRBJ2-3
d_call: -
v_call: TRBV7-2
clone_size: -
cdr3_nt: TGTGCCAGCAGCCCTCGAGACGATACGCAGTATTTT
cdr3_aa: CASSPRDDTQYF

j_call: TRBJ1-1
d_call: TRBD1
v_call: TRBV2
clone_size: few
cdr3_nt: TGTGCCAGCAGTGAAGCGCGGACAGGCTGGAACACTGAAGCTTTCTTT
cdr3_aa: CASSEARTGWNTEAFF